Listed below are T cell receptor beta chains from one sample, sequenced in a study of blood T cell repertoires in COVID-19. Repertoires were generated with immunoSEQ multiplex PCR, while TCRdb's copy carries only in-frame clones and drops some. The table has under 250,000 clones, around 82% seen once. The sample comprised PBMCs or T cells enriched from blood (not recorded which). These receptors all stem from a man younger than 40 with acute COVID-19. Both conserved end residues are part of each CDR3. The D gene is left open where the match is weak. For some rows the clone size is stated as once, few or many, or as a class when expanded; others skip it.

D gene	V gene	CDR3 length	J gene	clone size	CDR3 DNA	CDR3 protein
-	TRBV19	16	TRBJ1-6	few	TGTGCCAGTAGTCCAGGGTTCCCCGGCACTGATTCACCCCTCCACTTT	CASSPGFPGTDSPLHF
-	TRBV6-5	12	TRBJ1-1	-	TGTGCCAGCAATCCCCCCGGGACTGAAGCTTTCTTT	CASNPPGTEAFF
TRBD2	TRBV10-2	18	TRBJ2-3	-	TGCGCCAGCAGTGACCGGTTTGGTAGCGGGGGTTTCACAGATACGCAGTATTTT	CASSDRFGSGGFTDTQYF
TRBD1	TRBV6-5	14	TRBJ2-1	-	TGTGCCAGCAGTTACCGGATGACAGGGCATGAGCAGTTCTTC	CASSYRMTGHEQFF
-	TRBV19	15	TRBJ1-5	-	TGTGCCAGTAGGGTCCGGGGGGGGCTCGATCAGCCCCAGCATTTT	CASRVRGGLDQPQHF
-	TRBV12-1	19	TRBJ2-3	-	TGTGCCAGCAGCAATGATTGGCGGGGACGGCGGGTCTATCCAGATACGCAGTATTTT	CASSNDWRGRRVYPDTQYF
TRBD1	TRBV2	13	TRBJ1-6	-	TGTGCCAGCCTGACAGGGCACACTTCACCCCTCCACTTT	CASLTGHTSPLHF
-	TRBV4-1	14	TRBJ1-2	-	TGCGCCAGCAGCCAAGATCTGGGCTACTATGGCTACACCTTC	CASSQDLGYYGYTF
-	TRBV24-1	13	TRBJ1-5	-	TGTGCCACACAGGGATATAGCAATCAGCCCCAGCATTTT	CATQGYSNQPQHF
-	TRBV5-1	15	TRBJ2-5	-	TGCGCCAGCAGCCCTGGAGGACTTACTCAAGAGACCCAGTACTTC	CASSPGGLTQETQYF
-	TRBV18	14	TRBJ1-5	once	TGTGCCAGCTCACCAATCAGGGGAGGGCAGCCCCAGCATTTT	CASSPIRGGQPQHF
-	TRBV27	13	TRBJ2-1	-	TGTGCCAGCGGAAATAGGGGCGACCTTGAGCAGTTCTTC	CASGNRGDLEQFF
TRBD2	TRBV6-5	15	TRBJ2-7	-	TGTGCCAGCAGGGTCTCAGCGACTAGCGGGTACGAGCAGTACTTC	CASRVSATSGYEQYF
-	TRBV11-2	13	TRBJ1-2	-	TGTGCCAGCAGCTTAGGGGTTTCGGGTGGCTACACCTTC	CASSLGVSGGYTF
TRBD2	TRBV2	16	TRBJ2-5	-	TGTGCCAGCAACGAGGGTAGCGGGGGGTCCTCGGAGACCCAGTACTTC	CASNEGSGGSSETQYF
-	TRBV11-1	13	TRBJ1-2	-	TGTGCCAGCAGCTTAGAACGGGACTCTGGCTACACCTTC	CASSLERDSGYTF
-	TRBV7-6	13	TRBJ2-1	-	TGTGCCAGCAGCTTAGTCGGGGGGCATGAGCAGTTCTTC	CASSLVGGHEQFF
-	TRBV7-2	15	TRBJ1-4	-	TGTGCCAGCAGCTTATGGCGGGGGGAAAGCGAAAAACTGTTTTTT	CASSLWRGESEKLFF
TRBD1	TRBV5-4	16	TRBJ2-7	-	TGTGCCAGCAGCTTGGTGTATCAGGGGGAGTTCTACGAGCAGTACTTC	CASSLVYQGEFYEQYF
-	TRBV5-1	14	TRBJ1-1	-	TGCGCCAGCAGCTTGGGGGGCGCGAACACTGAAGCTTTCTTT	CASSLGGANTEAFF